The entry that follows covers one T cell receptor (beta chain) sequence. This clone was picked up a small number of times. Its target antigen remains unknown. No much larger clonotype is one base removed from it; base qualities were not supplied. The data are from a study of T cell responses to AZD1222 COVID-19 vaccine (TCRdb year 2021). For the wider study: Because spike-specific TCR depth and breadth did not differ between the two schedules, AZD1222 recipients who got a second dose at roughly 4 weeks were pooled with those who got a second dose at roughly 12 weeks. Trial participants were enrolled by age into subgroups of 18-55, 56-69 and 70-plus years, and roughly 160, 29 and 62 TCR-sequenced participants, respectively, were included in these subgroups. A total of more than 230 trial participants underwent TCR sequencing, of whom around 200 received two doses of AZD1222 and 26 received two doses of the MenACWY control vaccine.

The CDR3 runs 16 residues from the cysteine to the phenylalanine. Kept here is only the CDR3 DNA, which spans 48 bases and is read in frame from base 1. V is cut by 3 bases and J by 0 bases, and the space between the germline ends is 12 bases. The germline V gene provides CDR1 WSHSY and CDR2 SAAADI. The time point label corresponds to: baseline before first vaccination. Samples from vaccinated people were obtained from the UK trials COV001 and COV002, which included a single-blind randomized controlled phase 2/3 trial of AZD1222 (ChAdOx1 nCoV-19) in healthy adults. For TCRbeta chain sequencing, PBMC samples were collected from trial participants at day 0 and at day 28 after the second dose. The CDR3 regions of human TCRbeta chains were subjected to immunosequencing. The authors' analysis ran thus. Repertoire TCRs were checked for matches against a reference library of SARS-CoV-2-specific TCRs that had been generated using the MIRA antigen-specificity platform. Breadth meant the fraction of unique TCRs that were SARS-CoV-2-associated, whereas depth meant the fraction of total T cells that were SARS-CoV-2-associated. Using the MIRA data, each spike-specific TCR was assigned both to the spike region to which the TCR was reactive and to a CD4 or CD8 class. Log10-transformed breadth and depth values were compared by one-way ANOVA with Sidak's multiple comparisons tests. The table comes from immuneACCESS by way of TCRdb, which keeps in-frame sequences with V and J called. Part of the clones is missing from these tables; in studies checked, under half for an unresolved V gene and the rest for unknown reasons. That table gives V, J and clone size, and the DNA gave D and trimming. The sample table shows about 90,000 clones, and around 86% are seen once. In total, the top ten clones hold approximately 7.9% of the sample.

Broad study findings and their caveats: After two AZD1222 doses, both the breadth and the depth of spike-specific TCRs were significantly higher than at day 0 and than in MenACWY recipients. Only six or seven AZD1222 recipients were SARS-CoV-2 seropositive at baseline, limiting conclusions about previously exposed vaccinees. The 56-69-year group was small, and its depth increase did not reach significance, likely because of low power. Nearly half of unique spike-specific TCRs reportedly recognized epitopes outside regions mutated in the B.1.351 and B.1.1.7 variants. Participants were mostly white British, with more females than males. The authors suggested clonal diversity may have been underestimated. Because no day 14 peak-response samples were available, repertoires were characterized only after the peak T cell response. The vaccine-associated CD4 TCRs covered the entire spike protein, and the dominant responses fell in regions 160-218 and 743-854.

In this chain, TRBV10-2 is recombined with TRBJ1-3, with TRBD1 perhaps the D gene, on 6 matching bases. This receptor was taken from an adult in good health. The sequenced sample was peripheral blood, obtained on day 0 of AZD1222 vaccination. At the DNA level, the sequence is TGCGCCAGCAGTGAAGGGACATCTAGCTCTGGAAACACCATATATTTT. Translation gives CASSEGTSSSGNTIYF.